The entry that follows covers one T cell receptor beta chain sequence. Its antigen remains unidentified. 13 Jbeta primers and 60 Vbeta primers were used for the PCR. The data were produced by immunoSEQ multiplex PCR, yet TCRdb's version contains in-frame clones alone and is incomplete. The data contain about 110,000 clones, less than 80% of them singletons. This entry comes from a study of cytomegalovirus exposure and HLA in healthy donors. Points from the study as a whole: A previous analysis found most TCR beta V segments productive roughly 90% or roughly 30% of the time.

Germline V gene lookup returns CDR1 KGHSH and CDR2 LQKENI. Trimming shortened V by 1 base and J by 1 base, and 19 bases separated the two germline ends. This CDR3 spans 18 amino acids. The receptor was isolated from a woman aged 45-65 years in good health and CMV-seropositive. The sequencing sample was made of PBMCs. This chain joins TRBV18 and TRBJ1-1; tentatively, D is TRBD1 (6 bases). The CDR3 DNA is TGTGCCAGCTCACCACAGCAACAGGGTATGAATACGAACACTGAAGCTTTCTTT. Amino acids: CASSPQQQGMNTNTEAFF.